The 27 T cell receptor beta chains presented below share a single source sample, sequenced in a study of CD8 T cells in Susac syndrome. Reverse transcription of about 0.5 to 1 ug RNA was carried out with random hexamers. TCRdb used MiXCR to reprocess the immunoSEQ multiplex PCR reads, holding one entry per CDR3 protein. The data contain 71,000 or so distinct CDR3 sequences, around 93% of them singletons. Input material: CD4+ T cells from PBMCs. These receptors all stem from a human donor with Susac syndrome.

V is TRBV7-3 and J is TRBJ2-1; 8 bases map to TRBD1. The length of the CDR3 is 14 residues. Germline CDR1 is SGHTA and CDR2 is FQGTGA. The V segment lost 1 base and the J segment 7 bases; nucleotides outside the gene matches: 3. This CDR3 is CASSLKTGVNEQFF. The CDR3 bases are TGTGCCAGCAGCTTAAAGACAGGGGTAAATGAGCAGTTCTTC.

This chain joins TRBV28 and TRBJ1-2, with a tentative D call TRBD1 (6 bases). V lost 3 bases and J lost 3, with 26 bases in between. This CDR3 has 19 amino acids. Germline V lookup: CDR1 MDHEN, CDR2 SYDVKM. This chain's CDR3 is CASSLGGRGTLSAHYGYTF. CDR3 coding DNA: TGTGCCAGCAGTTTGGGGGGGCGGGGAACACTCAGTGCACACTATGGCTACACCTTC.

The chain is built from TRBV9 and TRBJ2-4; a weak D match, TRBD2 (5 bases). The CDR3 extends over 14 amino acids. Germline CDR1 SGDLS, CDR2 YYNGEE. Trimming took 0 bases from V and 4 from J, leaving 8 bases between them. Written as DNA, the CDR3 is TGTGCCAGCAGCGTAGGCGGAGGAAAAAACATTCAGTACTTC. It codes for CASSVGGGKNIQYF.

The chain links TRBV3-1 to TRBJ1-1, with D possibly matching TRBD1 (5 bases). V was trimmed by 6 bases and J by 5 bases, leaving 13 bases between them. The CDR3 consists of 13 residues. The germline V gene encodes CDR1 LGHDT and CDR2 YNNKEL (reference sequence). This CDR3 is CASSRGEGTEAFF. The CDR3 DNA reads TGTGCCAGCAGTCGAGGGGAGGGGACTGAAGCTTTCTTT.

The chain combines TRBV5-6 with TRBJ1-4; D is uncertain. Trimming shortened V by 0 bases and J by 0 bases, and 3 bases separated the two germline ends. CDR3 length equals 14 residues. Germline CDR1 reads SGHDT; CDR2 reads YYEEEE. The CDR3 region is CASSLVSTNEKLFF. As DNA, the CDR3 is TGTGCCAGCAGCTTGGTGTCAACTAATGAAAAACTGTTTTTT.

The chain couples TRBV20-1 to TRBJ2-3; no definite D call. The germline gives CDR1 DFQATT, CDR2 SNEGSKA (reference sequence). V lost 4 bases and J 1 base, leaving 18 bases between the germline ends. CDR3 size: 16 residues. CDR3 region: CSAITQETYRTDTQYF. The CDR3 coding sequence is TGCAGTGCTATTACTCAGGAGACTTACCGCACAGATACGCAGTATTTT.

V usage is TRBV5-8 and J usage is TRBJ1-2; D ambiguous. V lost 0 bases and J 8 bases, leaving 14 bases between the germline ends. Looked up from germline, CDR1 is SGHTS and CDR2 is YDEGEE. The CDR3 loop spans 14 amino acids. This CDR3 is CASSLEAAKGGYTF. The CDR3 coding sequence is TGTGCCAGCAGCTTGGAGGCAGCCAAGGGAGGCTACACCTTC.

The rearrangement links TRBV20-1 to TRBJ1-1, with 7 positions matching TRBD1. There are 14 residues in the CDR3. Losses at the gene ends were 4 bases for V and 0 bases for J; bases not matched to a gene: 5. Germline V CDR1 and CDR2: DFQATT, SNEGSKA (reference sequence). The CDR3 nucleotides read TGCAGTGCTATCGACAGGGCCATGAACACTGAAGCTTTCTTT. Protein: CSAIDRAMNTEAFF.

This sequence joins TRBV28 and TRBJ2-3; 9 bases are a match to TRBD1. Per germline, CDR1 MDHEN and CDR2 SYDVKM. Trimming cost V 6 bases and J 4 bases; bases outside gene matches: 11. The CDR3 loop spans 16 amino acids. The CDR3 here is CASRGTGIMSPDTQYF. The CDR3, as DNA: TGTGCCAGCAGGGGGACAGGGATTATGAGCCCAGATACGCAGTATTTT.

The chain links TRBV28 to TRBJ2-7; a weak D match, TRBD1 (6 bases). This CDR3 contains 15 residues. V was trimmed by 1 base and J by 4 bases, leaving 14 bases between them. The germline gives CDR1 MDHEN, CDR2 SYDVKM. CDR3 bases: TGTGCCAGCAGTTTATACAGGGCAGGATTTTACGAGCAGTACTTC. Amino acids: CASSLYRAGFYEQYF.

This clonotype appeared a single time. The chain recombines TRBV5-5 with TRBJ2-7, with 12 bases matching TRBD2. J lost 9 bases, V lost 4 bases, and 11 bases had no gene match. Germline CDR1 reads SGHKS; CDR2 reads YYEKEE (reference sequence). This CDR3 is built from 15 residues. The CDR3 loop is CASSETSGGPFGQYF. In nucleotides, the CDR3 is TGTGCCAGCAGCGAGACTAGCGGGGGCCCGTTCGGGCAGTACTTC. Based on the CDR3 plus reference TRBV5-5 and TRBJ2-7, the full variable domain is DAGVTQSPTHLIKTRGQQVTLRCSPISGHKSVSWYQQVLGQGPQFIFQYYEKEERGRGNFPDRFSARQFPNYSSELNVNALLLGDSALYLCASSETSGGPFGQYFGPGTRLTVT.

The chain is built from TRBV4-1 and TRBJ1-1; 10 positions agree with TRBD1. Germline V gene sequence: CDR1 MGHRA, CDR2 YSYEKL. The CDR3 contains 17 residues. V shed 3 bases, J shed 0 bases, and the junction held 7 bases outside the gene matches. CDR3 sequence: CASSQRTGGFMNTEAFF. In DNA form, the CDR3 reads TGCGCCAGCAGCCAGAGGACAGGGGGGTTCATGAACACTGAAGCTTTCTTT.

The V and J genes are TRBV19 and TRBJ2-5; no clear D. CDR3 length: 14 amino acids. The ends were cut back, 4 bases at V and 5 bases at J, with 14 bases in the middle. Germline values: CDR1 LNHDA, CDR2 SQIVND (reference sequence). In DNA form, the CDR3 reads TGTGCCAGTAGTAGGGCCGCCGTGGGTGAGACCCAGTACTTC. Translating gives CASSRAAVGETQYF.

This clonotype has a handful of counts. This chain connects TRBV5-1 to TRBJ1-6; no clear D. V was clipped by 0 bases and J by 6 bases, with 7 bases between them. Germline CDR1 is SGHRS and CDR2 is YFSETQ. The CDR3 covers 14 residues. The CDR3 protein is CASSLDQINSPLHF. CDR3 nucleotide sequence: TGCGCCAGCAGCTTGGACCAGATTAATTCACCCCTCCACTTT.

The rearrangement joins TRBV7-2 to TRBJ2-5; a possible D gene is TRBD2 (6 bases). The length of the CDR3 is 14 residues. V was clipped by 5 bases and J by 11 bases, with 21 bases between them. Per the germline V gene, CDR1 is SGHTA and CDR2 is FQGNSA. The CDR3 coding sequence is TGTGCCAGCAGCCTCGCACCGGGGGTGATAAAACAGTACTTC. Protein sequence: CASSLAPGVIKQYF.

The count of this clonotype is one. The V call is TRBV28, the J call TRBJ2-7, with D possibly TRBD1 on 6 matching bases. The CDR3 is made up of 12 amino acids. Germline assignment: CDR1 MDHEN and CDR2 SYDVKM. The V end was cut by 2 bases, the J end by 5 bases, with 7 bases between. The CDR3 region is CASSLRTDEQYF. As DNA, the CDR3 is TGTGCCAGCAGTTTACGGACAGACGAGCAGTACTTC.

This clonotype was seen just once. This chain connects TRBV4-3 to TRBJ1-1; D gene ambiguous. CDR3 size: 14 residues. Germline V gene lookup returns CDR1 LGHNA and CDR2 YSLEER. V gave up 0 bases and J gave up 4 bases, with 9 bases separating them. The CDR3 DNA is TGCGCCAGCAGCCAAGAACTGGGGTTCACTGAAGCTTTCTTT. This encodes CASSQELGFTEAFF.

This clonotype was observed a few times. This chain links TRBV25-1 with TRBJ2-6, with D perhaps TRBD1 or TRBD2 (5 bases each). The V and J ends lost 10 bases and 8 bases respectively, with 24 bases between them. This CDR3 comprises 16 residues. The germline V gene encodes CDR1 MGHDK and CDR2 SYGVNS. CDR3 sequence reads: CANTGSGDGGSNVLTF. In DNA, the CDR3 is TGTGCCAACACGGGGAGTGGGGATGGGGGATCCAACGTCCTGACTTTC.

The V and J genes are TRBV3-1 and TRBJ2-3; D may correspond to TRBD1 or TRBD2 (5 bases each). The V and J ends lost 1 base and 4 bases respectively, with 12 bases between them. The V gene's germline CDR1 is LGHDT and CDR2 YNNKEL (reference sequence). The CDR3 has 15 amino acids. The CDR3 here is CASSQALGAADTQYF. The CDR3 coding sequence is TGTGCCAGCAGCCAAGCTCTCGGGGCAGCAGATACGCAGTATTTT.

The rearrangement links TRBV2 to TRBJ2-5; D remains ambiguous. This CDR3 region has 13 residues. V was shortened by 2 bases and J by 7 bases, with 11 bases between the two germline ends. The germline V gene has CDR1 SNHLY and CDR2 FYNNEI. Written as DNA, the CDR3 is TGTGCCAGCAGTGAACCAATCGATACGACCCAGTACTTC. This codes for CASSEPIDTTQYF.

This clonotype was counted a single time. J is TRBJ2-7 and V is TRBV20-1; a possible D gene is TRBD2 (5 bases). This CDR3 spans 14 amino acids. CDR1 and CDR2 (germline): DFQATT, SNEGSKA (reference sequence). The ends were cut back, 6 bases at V and 0 bases at J, with 15 bases in the middle. CDR3 nucleotides: TGCAGTGCCCCGAGGAGGCCACGCTCCTACGAGCAGTACTTC. Translation: CSAPRRPRSYEQYF.

V is TRBV7-9 and J is TRBJ2-7, with 8 bases fitting TRBD1. The CDR3 has 15 residues. The germline V gene encodes CDR1 SEHNR and CDR2 FQNEAQ (reference sequence). The J segment lost 2 bases and the V segment lost 5 bases, leaving 8 bases of the junction unmatched. The CDR3 here is CASSHPDRAAYEQYF. The CDR3 nucleotides are TGTGCCAGCAGCCACCCGGACAGGGCGGCCTACGAGCAGTACTTC.

The chain is built from TRBV7-8 and TRBJ2-7; possible D gene TRBD1, 6 bases. The CDR3 runs to 14 residues. Looked up from germline, CDR1 is SGHVS and CDR2 is FQNEAQ. V gave up 1 base and J gave up 2 bases, with 9 bases separating them. CDR3 DNA: TGTGCCAGCAGCTTAGTGAGGACAGCCTACGAGCAGTACTTC. As protein: CASSLVRTAYEQYF.

The J gene is TRBJ1-1, the V gene TRBV28; D unclear. The CDR3 length is 12 residues. Germline V CDR1 and CDR2: MDHEN, SYDVKM. Trimming left V 5 bases short and J 0 bases short, with 4 bases between. CDR3 loop: CASSVLNTEAFF. CDR3 nucleotides: TGTGCCAGCAGTGTGCTGAACACTGAAGCTTTCTTT.

The J gene is TRBJ2-7, the V gene TRBV2; TRBD1 or TRBD2 may be the D gene (5 bases each). Trimming stripped 7 bases from V and 0 bases from J, with 10 bases between. The germline V gene has CDR1 SNHLY and CDR2 FYNNEI. This CDR3 is 13 amino acids long. The CDR3 DNA reads TGTGCCAGCACTAGGGACGGCTCCTACGAGCAGTACTTC. Protein product: CASTRDGSYEQYF.

This chain connects TRBV19 to TRBJ1-5; D unclear. V was trimmed by 1 base and J by 1 base, leaving 8 bases between them. CDR3 length: 15 residues. Germline V gives CDR1 LNHDA, CDR2 SQIVND (reference sequence). The CDR3 protein is CASSIVHLSNQPQHF. In nucleotides, the CDR3 is TGTGCCAGTAGTATAGTACACCTGAGCAATCAGCCCCAGCATTTT.

This clonotype was seen only once. This chain uses TRBV14 with TRBJ1-6; D is undetermined. The CDR3 has 14 residues. Trimming took 7 bases from V and 0 from J, leaving 7 bases between them. The V gene's germline CDR1 is SGHDN and CDR2 FVKESK. The CDR3 nucleotides read TGTGCCAGCAAAAGGGACTCCTATAATTCACCCCTCCACTTT. Its translation: CASKRDSYNSPLHF.